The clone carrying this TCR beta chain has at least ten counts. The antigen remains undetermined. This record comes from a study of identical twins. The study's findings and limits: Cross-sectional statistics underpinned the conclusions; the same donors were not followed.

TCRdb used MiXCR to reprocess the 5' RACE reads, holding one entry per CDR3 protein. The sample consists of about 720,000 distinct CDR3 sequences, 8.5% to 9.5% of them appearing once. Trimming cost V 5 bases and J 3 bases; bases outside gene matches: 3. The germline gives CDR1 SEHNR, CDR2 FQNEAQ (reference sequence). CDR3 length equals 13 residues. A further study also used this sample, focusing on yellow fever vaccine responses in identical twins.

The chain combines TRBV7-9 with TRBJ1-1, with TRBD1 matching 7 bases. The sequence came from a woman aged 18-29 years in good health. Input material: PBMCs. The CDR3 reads CASSITGDTEAFF. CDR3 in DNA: TGTGCCAGCAGCATAACAGGGGACACTGAAGCTTTCTTT.